The 8 T cell receptor beta chains listed next were all sequenced from one sample in a study of T cell changes during pregnancy in multiple sclerosis. Produced via immunoSEQ multiplex PCR; TCRdb's table is partial and in-frame only. Found here are fewer than 70,000 clones, approximately 90% of them singletons; the top ten hold 1.4%. The input for sequencing was peripheral blood, taken in the third trimester of pregnancy. These receptors came from a female donor with multiple sclerosis, enrolled in a pregnancy study.

The rearrangement joins TRBV6-4 to TRBJ2-2, with D perhaps TRBD1 (6 bases). V was shortened by 6 bases and J by 0 bases, with 11 bases between the two germline ends. This CDR3 spans 15 amino acids. Germline V gene sequence: CDR1 MRHNA, CDR2 SNTAGT. DNA for the CDR3: TGTGCCAGCAGCGAGGGACAATCGAACACCGGGGAGCTGTTTTTT. This codes for CASSEGQSNTGELFF.

This chain uses TRBV25-1 with TRBJ2-1, with TRBD1 matching over 10 bases. CDR1 is MGHDK and CDR2 is SYGVNS in the germline V gene. The junction had 9 bases not matched to a gene; V was cut back by 2 bases and J by 8 bases. The CDR3 is 16 residues long. The CDR3 loop reads CASSEVADRGRDEQFF. The CDR3 DNA reads as TGTGCCAGCAGTGAAGTCGCGGACAGGGGGAGGGATGAGCAGTTCTTC.

The chain employs TRBV2 and TRBJ2-2; TRBD2 matches at 7 bases. The J segment lost 1 base and the V segment lost 9 bases, leaving 8 bases of the junction unmatched. Germline CDR1 is SNHLY and CDR2 is FYNNEI. The CDR3 has 15 amino acids. CDR3 protein: CARRGASGNTGELFF. The CDR3 DNA reads TGTGCCAGACGAGGGGCTAGCGGGAACACCGGGGAGCTGTTTTTT.

The chain recombines TRBV7-6 with TRBJ2-7; no firm D call. Trimming removed 4 bases from V and 3 bases from J, with 19 bases in between. CDR1 and CDR2 from the germline V gene are SGHVS and FNYEAQ. The CDR3 consists of 16 residues. The CDR3 loop reads CASSYTPSVSVYEQYF. The CDR3 DNA reads TGTGCCAGCAGCTATACGCCCTCAGTTTCTGTCTACGAGCAGTACTTC.

J is TRBJ1-4 and V is TRBV4-1, with 7 bases identical to TRBD1. After removal of 4 bases from V and 0 bases from J, the junction contained 11 bases not matched to a gene. This CDR3 has 18 residues. Germline V gene data show CDR1 as MGHRA and CDR2 as YSYEKL. The CDR3 sequence: CASSRRAGTDATNEKLFF. The DNA for the CDR3 is TGCGCCAGCAGCCGCAGAGCCGGGACAGATGCAACTAATGAAAAACTGTTTTTT.

This clone was seen just once. The chain carries TRBV13 and TRBJ2-7; TRBD2 matches at 7 bases. Germline CDR1 reads PRHDT; CDR2 reads FYEKMQ (reference sequence). The ends lost 4 bases at V and 2 bases at J; junction bases unmatched: 2. The CDR3 extends over 13 amino acids. Here the CDR3 reads CASSWGRAYEQYF. The CDR3 DNA reads TGTGCCAGCAGCTGGGGGAGGGCCTACGAGCAGTACTTC.

The gene calls are TRBV6-6 and TRBJ1-4; TRBD1 is a possible D gene (6 bases). The CDR3 is 13 residues long. The V end was cut by 2 bases, the J end by 7 bases, with 8 bases between. CDR1 MNHNY and CDR2 SVGAGI come from the germline V gene (reference sequence). The DNA of the CDR3 is TGTGCCAGCAGTTACCGGACAGTTGAAAAACTGTTTTTT. Protein product: CASSYRTVEKLFF.

The table lists this clone with a count of one. The chain links TRBV2 to TRBJ1-5, with TRBD1 matching over 8 bases. Germline CDR1 is SNHLY and CDR2 is FYNNEI. The CDR3 has 15 residues. V lost 3 bases, J lost 4 bases, and 5 bases stayed unmatched. The DNA of the CDR3 is TGTGCCAGCAGTGAGTACAGGGGGTATAATCAGCCCCAGCATTTT. The encoded protein is CASSEYRGYNQPQHF.